This TCR beta chain was identified during a study of blood T cell repertoires in COVID-19. Study context: COVID-19 samples from acute and convalescent phases originated in the United States, Italy and Spain. PBMCs, B-cell-depleted T cells, or T cells were the source of the cDNA or gDNA that made up the material.

In the original workflow: Amplification from reference gene primers served as the basis for estimated nucleated cell counts. Some clones are missing from TCRdb's copy, which holds only in-frame ones; the method was immunoSEQ multiplex PCR. V and J calls and clone size are given by that table; D and trimming were obtained from the DNA. Of some 200,000 clones listed, about 86% were seen once; the top ten hold 13% to 15%. Trimming stripped 3 bases from V and 4 bases from J, with 10 bases between. Germline V gives CDR1 SGHNT, CDR2 YENEEA. The CDR3 is 14 residues long. The specimen sequenced was peripheral blood. The chain uses TRBV11-3 and TRBJ1-3; the D is unclear. This receptor was taken from a man aged 30-40 years with active or convalescent COVID-19. CDR3 in amino acids: CASSLSFLGNTIYF. CDR3 nucleotide sequence: TGTGCCAGCAGCTTGAGTTTTCTCGGAAACACCATATATTTT.